This T cell receptor beta chain is drawn from a study of blood T cell repertoires in COVID-19. Study information: Samples came from the United States, Italy and Spain, spanning acute and convalescent COVID-19. Nucleic acid was either cDNA or gDNA, and it came from T cells, B-cell-depleted T cells, or PBMCs.

Per the authors' pipeline: Amplification with reference gene primers provided the estimates of nucleated cell counts. Clones were read by immunoSEQ multiplex PCR, and TCRdb kept only the in-frame ones, dropping some. V, J and clone size were drawn from that table, and D and trimming were deduced from the DNA. This sample has under 13,000 clones, with roughly 80% found just once. The CDR3 contains 15 residues. Deletions cut 3 bases from V and 0 bases from J, with 8 bases between. In germline, CDR1 is SGHTA, CDR2 FQGTGA. Sequencing was performed on peripheral blood. This chain links TRBV7-3 with TRBJ2-2, with D possibly matching TRBD1 (5 bases). The receptor's source is a human donor in a cohort sampled during active COVID-19. As DNA, the CDR3 is TGTGCCAGCAGCTTGGACACAACGAACACCGGGGAGCTGTTTTTT. This translates into CASSLDTTNTGELFF.